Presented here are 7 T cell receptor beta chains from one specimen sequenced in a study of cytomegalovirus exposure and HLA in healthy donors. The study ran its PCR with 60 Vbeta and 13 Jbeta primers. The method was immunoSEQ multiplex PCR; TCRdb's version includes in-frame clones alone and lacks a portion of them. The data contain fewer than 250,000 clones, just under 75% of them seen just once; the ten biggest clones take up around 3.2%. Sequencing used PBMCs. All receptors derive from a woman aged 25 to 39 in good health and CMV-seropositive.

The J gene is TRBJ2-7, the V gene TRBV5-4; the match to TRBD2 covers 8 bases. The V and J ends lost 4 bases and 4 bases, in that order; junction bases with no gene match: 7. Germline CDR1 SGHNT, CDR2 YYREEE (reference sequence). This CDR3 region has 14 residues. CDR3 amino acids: CASSAAGGRYEQYF. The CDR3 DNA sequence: TGTGCCAGCAGCGCGGCGGGGGGACGATACGAGCAGTACTTC.

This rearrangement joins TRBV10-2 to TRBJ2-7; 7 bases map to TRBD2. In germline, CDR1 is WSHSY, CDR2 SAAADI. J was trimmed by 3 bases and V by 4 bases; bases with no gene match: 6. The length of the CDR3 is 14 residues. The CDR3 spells CASSVAGAIYEQYF. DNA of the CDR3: TGCGCCAGCAGTGTGGCGGGAGCCATCTACGAGCAGTACTTC.

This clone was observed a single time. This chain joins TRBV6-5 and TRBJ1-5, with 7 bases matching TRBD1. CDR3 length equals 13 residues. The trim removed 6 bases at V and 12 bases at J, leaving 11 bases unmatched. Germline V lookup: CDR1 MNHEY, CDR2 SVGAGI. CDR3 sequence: CASRAQGESSQHF. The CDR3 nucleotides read TGTGCCAGCAGGGCTCAGGGGGAGTCAAGCCAGCATTTT.

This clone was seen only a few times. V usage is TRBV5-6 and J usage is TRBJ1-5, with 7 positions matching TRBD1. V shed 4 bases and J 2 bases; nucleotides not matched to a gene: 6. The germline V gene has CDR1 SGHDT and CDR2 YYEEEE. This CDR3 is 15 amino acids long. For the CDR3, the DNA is TGTGCCAGCAGCGAACAGGGGTTCGGCAATCAGCCCCAGCATTTT. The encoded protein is CASSEQGFGNQPQHF. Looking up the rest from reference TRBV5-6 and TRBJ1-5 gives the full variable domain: DAGVTQSPTHLIKTRGQQVTLRCSPKSGHDTVSWYQQALGQGPQFIFQYYEEEERQRGNFPDRFSGHQFPNYSSELNVNALLLGDSALYLCASSEQGFGNQPQHFGDGTRLSIL.

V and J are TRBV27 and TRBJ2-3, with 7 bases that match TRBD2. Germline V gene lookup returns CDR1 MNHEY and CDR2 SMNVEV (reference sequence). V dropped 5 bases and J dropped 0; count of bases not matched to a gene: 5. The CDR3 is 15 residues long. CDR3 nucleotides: TGTGCCAGCAGTAGCGGGGCCGCTAGCACAGATACGCAGTATTTT. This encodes CASSSGAASTDTQYF.

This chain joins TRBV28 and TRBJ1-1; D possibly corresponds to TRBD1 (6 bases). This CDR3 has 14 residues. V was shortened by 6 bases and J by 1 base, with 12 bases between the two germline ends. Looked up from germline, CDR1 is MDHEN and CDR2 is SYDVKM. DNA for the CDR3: TGTGCCAGCAGACCGACAGGCTGGAACACTGAAGCTTTCTTT. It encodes CASRPTGWNTEAFF.

CDR3 sequence reads: CASSWTSGGRIGYNEQFF. The CDR3, as DNA: TGTGCCAGTAGTTGGACTAGCGGAGGCCGGATTGGTTACAATGAGCAGTTCTTC. The chain recombines TRBV19 with TRBJ2-1; 10 nucleotides match TRBD2. The CDR3 has 18 amino acids. J gave up 4 bases and V 5 bases, and 14 bases lay outside the gene matches. Germline V gene sequence: CDR1 LNHDA, CDR2 SQIVND (reference sequence).